These 18 T cell receptor beta chains came from one sample sequenced in a study of cytomegalovirus exposure and HLA in healthy donors. Amplification used 60 Vbeta primers and 13 Jbeta primers. Sequencing used immunoSEQ multiplex PCR; TCRdb keeps in-frame clones, though not all of them. The sample includes some 190,000 clones, around 80% of them seen just once. Input material: PBMCs. The source of these receptors is a boy aged 2 to 10 in good health and CMV-seronegative.

This chain connects TRBV18 to TRBJ2-7; D is perhaps TRBD2 (5 bases). The CDR3 covers 13 residues. V lost 8 bases and J 5 bases, leaving 16 bases between the germline ends. Germline loops: CDR1 KGHSH, CDR2 LQKENI. Written as DNA, the CDR3 is TGTGCCAGCACCTTCGGCCCCGGGGACGAGCAGTACTTC. Its protein product is CASTFGPGDEQYF.

The chain is built from TRBV29-1 and TRBJ1-1; 7 bases map to TRBD1. This CDR3 is 13 amino acids long. With 5 bases clipped from V and 1 base from J, the junction kept 4 bases outside the gene matches. CDR1 is SQVTM and CDR2 is ANQGSEA in the germline V gene. As DNA, the CDR3 is TGCAGCGTTTTGGACAGGAGGAACACTGAAGCTTTCTTT. Translated, it gives CSVLDRRNTEAFF.

The V call is TRBV6-5, the J call TRBJ2-7, with 11 bases aligning to TRBD1. The CDR3 sequence is 15 residues long. The germline V gene encodes CDR1 MNHEY and CDR2 SVGAGI. After removal of 5 bases from V and 3 bases from J, the junction contained 6 bases not matched to a gene. CDR3 nucleotides: TGTGCCAGCAGTAGGGGTGGGACAGGGGGCTACGAGCAGTACTTC. The encoded protein is CASSRGGTGGYEQYF.

The rearrangement links TRBV28 to TRBJ2-5; 9 positions match TRBD1. V was pared by 2 bases and J by 0 bases, with 10 bases of the junction left unmatched. CDR1 MDHEN and CDR2 SYDVKM come from the germline V gene. The CDR3 runs 18 residues. CDR3 coding DNA: TGTGCCAGCAGTTTAGTGGACAGGGGTTCATCGTACCAAGAGACCCAGTACTTC. Encoded protein: CASSLVDRGSSYQETQYF.

The gene calls are TRBV29-1 and TRBJ2-5, with 8 bases that match TRBD2. The CDR3 consists of 17 residues. Germline V CDR1 and CDR2: SQVTM, ANQGSEA. J gave up 5 bases and V 4 bases, and 18 bases lay outside the gene matches. The CDR3 sequence is CSVVIGYTGGVAETQYF. In nucleotides, the CDR3 is TGCAGCGTTGTTATAGGTTATACCGGGGGGGTCGCGGAGACCCAGTACTTC.

Only one count was recorded for this clone. V and J are TRBV6-5 and TRBJ1-2, with 9 bases fitting TRBD1. CDR1 and CDR2 (germline): MNHEY, SVGAGI. The CDR3 spans 14 residues. The J segment lost 4 bases and the V segment lost 5 bases, leaving 5 bases of the junction unmatched. This CDR3 reads CASSPGQGSYGYTF. DNA of the CDR3: TGTGCCAGCAGTCCGGGACAGGGCAGCTATGGCTACACCTTC.

The V and J genes are TRBV29-1 and TRBJ1-1; tentatively, D is TRBD1 (6 bases). Germline lookup yields CDR1 SQVTM and CDR2 ANQGSEA. The CDR3 runs 14 residues. V dropped 7 bases and J dropped 1 base, with 16 bases sitting between them. The CDR3 loop reads CSALMGASNTEAFF. CDR3 bases: TGCAGCGCTCTTATGGGGGCTTCGAACACTGAAGCTTTCTTT.

The chain recombines TRBV10-2 with TRBJ2-3, with D uncertain. This CDR3 has 13 residues. Between the trimmed V and J ends, which lost 3 bases and 6 bases, there was a span of 10 bases. Looked up from germline, CDR1 is WSHSY and CDR2 is SAAADI. The CDR3 sequence is CASSDTRKDTQYF. The CDR3 DNA is TGCGCCAGCAGTGACACCAGAAAGGATACGCAGTATTTT.

The chain is built from TRBV7-8 and TRBJ2-1; possible D gene TRBD2, 6 bases. The CDR3 covers 15 residues. Germline V gene data show CDR1 as SGHVS and CDR2 as FQNEAQ. V was pared by 5 bases and J by 10 bases, with 21 bases between. This CDR3 reads CASSLQTSMELEQFF. The DNA for the CDR3 is TGTGCCAGCAGCCTACAGACTAGTATGGAATTAGAGCAGTTCTTC.

The CDR3 here is CATSTGLNYEQYF. In nucleotides, the CDR3 is TGTGCCACCAGCACTGGACTCAACTACGAGCAGTACTTC. J is TRBJ2-7 and V is TRBV15, with a tentative D call TRBD2 (5 bases). In germline, CDR1 is LNHNV, CDR2 YYDKDF (reference sequence). CDR3 length: 13 amino acids. Trimming took off 4 bases at V and 3 bases at J, with 10 bases between the two ends.

This clone has a handful of counts. The rearrangement links TRBV27 to TRBJ1-4, with D possibly matching TRBD1 (6 bases). CDR1 and CDR2 (germline): MNHEY, SMNVEV (reference sequence). The CDR3 is made up of 15 amino acids. The germline V and J ends were trimmed by 5 bases and 8 bases, with 18 bases remaining between them. The CDR3 DNA is TGTGCCAGCAGTCTCGACAGGTCGTCGAGAGAAAAACTGTTTTTT. Protein: CASSLDRSSREKLFF.

The chain carries TRBV25-1 and TRBJ2-1, with TRBD2 identical over 9 bases. Per the germline V gene, CDR1 is MGHDK and CDR2 is SYGVNS. V gave up 5 bases and J gave up 13 bases; unmatched junction bases: 9. The CDR3 has 13 residues. The CDR3 loop is CASSYLSGGPQFF. CDR3 sequence (DNA): TGTGCCAGCAGTTATTTAAGCGGGGGGCCCCAGTTCTTC.

This clone was detected only a few times. V and J are TRBV19 and TRBJ2-5; TRBD1 aligns across 11 bases. Germline V gives CDR1 LNHDA, CDR2 SQIVND (reference sequence). The trim removed 7 bases at V and 2 bases at J, leaving 3 bases unmatched. The CDR3 contains 14 residues. CDR3 sequence (DNA): TGTGCCAGTAACCGGGACAGGGGGCAAGAGACCCAGTACTTC. The encoded protein is CASNRDRGQETQYF.

The rearrangement joins TRBV6-5 to TRBJ2-3; D might be TRBD1 (6 bases). Germline loops: CDR1 MNHEY, CDR2 SVGAGI. The CDR3 runs 14 residues. Trimming removed 5 bases at V and 2 bases at J, with 11 bases between. CDR3 sequence: CASSDRLLTDTQYF. CDR3 DNA sequence: TGTGCCAGCAGTGACAGGCTACTCACAGATACGCAGTATTTT.

This sequence joins TRBV15 and TRBJ1-2; 9 nucleotides agree with TRBD1. The CDR3 consists of 16 residues. V lost 0 bases to trimming and J lost 8 bases; unmatched junction nucleotides: 10. In germline, CDR1 is LNHNV, CDR2 YYDKDF (reference sequence). DNA of the CDR3: TGTGCCACCAGCAGAGACGGACTTACAGGGGGCGAAGGCTACACCTTC. It codes for CATSRDGLTGGEGYTF.

The chain links TRBV9 to TRBJ2-6; 11 positions match TRBD2. V gave up 4 bases and J gave up 0 bases; unmatched junction bases: 3. This CDR3 is built from 17 residues. Germline CDR1 and CDR2: SGDLS and YYNGEE. As DNA, the CDR3 is TGTGCCAGCAGCCTGACTAGCGGGGCCTCTGGGGCCAACGTCCTGACTTTC. Translating gives CASSLTSGASGANVLTF.

V is TRBV19 and J is TRBJ1-5; D may be TRBD1 (6 bases). V lost 11 bases, J lost 2 bases, and 13 bases lay in between. This CDR3 is built from 13 residues. Germline assignment: CDR1 LNHDA and CDR2 SQIVND (reference sequence). The CDR3 DNA reads TGTGCCTCCCGGGACACAGGCAATCAGCCCCAGCATTTT. Protein product: CASRDTGNQPQHF.

The rearrangement links TRBV27 to TRBJ2-7, with a tentative D call TRBD2 (6 bases). CDR1 and CDR2 from the germline V gene are MNHEY and SMNVEV (reference sequence). The V gene lost 5 bases and the J gene lost 3 bases, with 14 bases spanning the gap. The CDR3 extends over 14 amino acids. CDR3 region: CASSPWGLLYEQYF. The CDR3 DNA is TGTGCCAGCAGTCCATGGGGACTTCTCTACGAGCAGTACTTC.